The present T cell receptor beta chain was sequenced within a study of blood T cell repertoires in COVID-19. Study-level information: Sources were T cells, B-cell-depleted T cells, or PBMCs; the material itself was cDNA or gDNA.

All enrollees were roughly 18 to 89 years old and from fewer than 25 US areas. Clinical history as reported by participants underpinned cohort assignment. Per the original methods: Amplifying reference gene primers gave estimates of nucleated cell counts. Here immunoSEQ multiplex PCR was the method, and the copy in TCRdb shows in-frame clones only, minus some. V, J and clone size derive from that table, while D and trimming were established from the DNA sequence. The sample has 150,000 to 200,000 clones, more than 75% seen once. CDR3 length: 15 amino acids. V gave up 0 bases and J gave up 7 bases; unmatched junction bases: 6. Germline-derived CDR1 and CDR2 are SGHTA and FQGNSA. The sample holds a few counts of this clone.

The chain links TRBV7-2 to TRBJ1-2; 9 positions agree with TRBD1. Sequences were obtained from PBMCs or T cells enriched from blood (not recorded which). This TCR was recovered from a woman between 45 and 60 years old with acute COVID-19. CDR3 amino acids: CASSLARTGEGGYTF. The CDR3, as DNA: TGTGCCAGCAGCTTAGCGAGGACAGGGGAGGGTGGCTACACCTTC.